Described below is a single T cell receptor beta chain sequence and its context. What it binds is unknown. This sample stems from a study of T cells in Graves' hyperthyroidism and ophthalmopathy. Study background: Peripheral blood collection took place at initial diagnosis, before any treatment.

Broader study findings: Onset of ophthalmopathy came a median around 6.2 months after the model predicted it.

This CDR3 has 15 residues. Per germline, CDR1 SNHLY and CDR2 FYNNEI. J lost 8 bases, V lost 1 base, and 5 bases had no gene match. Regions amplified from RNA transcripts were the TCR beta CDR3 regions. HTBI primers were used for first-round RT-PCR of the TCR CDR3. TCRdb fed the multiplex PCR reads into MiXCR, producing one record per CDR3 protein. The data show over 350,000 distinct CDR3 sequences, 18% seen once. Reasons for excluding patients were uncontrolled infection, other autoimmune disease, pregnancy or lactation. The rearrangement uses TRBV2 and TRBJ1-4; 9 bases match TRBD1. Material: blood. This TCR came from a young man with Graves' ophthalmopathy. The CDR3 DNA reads TGTGCCAGCAGTGAAGTCGGGGACAGGGACGAAAAACTGTTTTTT. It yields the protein CASSEVGDRDEKLFF. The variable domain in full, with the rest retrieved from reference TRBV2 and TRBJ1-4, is EPEVTQTPSHQVTQMGQEVILRCVPISNHLYFYWYRQILGQKVEFLVSFYNNEISEKSEIFDDQFSVERPDGSNFTLKIRSTKLEDSAMYFCASSEVGDRDEKLFFGSGTQLSVL.